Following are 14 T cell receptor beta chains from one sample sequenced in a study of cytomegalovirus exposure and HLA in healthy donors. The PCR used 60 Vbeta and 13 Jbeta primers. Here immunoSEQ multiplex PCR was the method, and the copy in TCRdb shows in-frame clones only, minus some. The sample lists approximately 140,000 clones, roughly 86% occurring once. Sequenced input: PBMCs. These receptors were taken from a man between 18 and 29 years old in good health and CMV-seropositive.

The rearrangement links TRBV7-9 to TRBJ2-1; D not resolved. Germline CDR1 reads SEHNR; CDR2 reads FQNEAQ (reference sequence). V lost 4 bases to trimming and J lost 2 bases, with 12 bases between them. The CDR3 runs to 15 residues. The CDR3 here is CASSSFLSAYNEQFF. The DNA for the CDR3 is TGTGCCAGCAGCTCGTTTCTGAGCGCCTACAATGAGCAGTTCTTC.

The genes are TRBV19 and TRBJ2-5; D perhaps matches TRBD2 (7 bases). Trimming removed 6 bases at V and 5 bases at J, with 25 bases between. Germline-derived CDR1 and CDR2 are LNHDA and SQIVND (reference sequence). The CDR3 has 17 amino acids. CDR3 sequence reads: CASSQLRGPRTPETQYF. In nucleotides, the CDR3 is TGTGCCAGTAGCCAGTTGCGGGGGCCGAGGACTCCGGAGACCCAGTACTTC. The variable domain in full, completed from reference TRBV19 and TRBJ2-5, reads DGGITQSPKYLFRKEGQNVTLSCEQNLNHDAMYWYRQDPGQGLRLIYYSQIVNDFQKGDIAEGYSVSREKKESFPLTVTSAQKNPTAFYLCASSQLRGPRTPETQYFGPGTRLLVL.

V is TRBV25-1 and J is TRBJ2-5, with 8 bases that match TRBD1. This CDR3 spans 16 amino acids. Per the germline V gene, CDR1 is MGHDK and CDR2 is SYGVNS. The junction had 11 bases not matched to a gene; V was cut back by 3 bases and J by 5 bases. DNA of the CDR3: TGTGCCAGCAGTGACTCCGGACAGGGTAGTATGGAGACCCAGTACTTC. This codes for CASSDSGQGSMETQYF.

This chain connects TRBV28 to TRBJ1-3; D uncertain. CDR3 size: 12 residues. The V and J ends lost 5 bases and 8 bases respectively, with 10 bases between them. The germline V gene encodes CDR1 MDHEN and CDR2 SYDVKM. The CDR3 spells CASSQRGYTIYF. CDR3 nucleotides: TGTGCCAGCAGTCAACGTGGCTACACCATATATTTT.

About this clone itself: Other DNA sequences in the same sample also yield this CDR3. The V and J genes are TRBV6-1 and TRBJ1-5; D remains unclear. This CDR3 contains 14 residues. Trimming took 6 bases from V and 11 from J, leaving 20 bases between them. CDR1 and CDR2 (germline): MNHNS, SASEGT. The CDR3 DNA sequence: TGTGCCAGCAGCACCTGGAGGGAAAGGAAGTCCCAGCATTTT. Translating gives CASSTWRERKSQHF.

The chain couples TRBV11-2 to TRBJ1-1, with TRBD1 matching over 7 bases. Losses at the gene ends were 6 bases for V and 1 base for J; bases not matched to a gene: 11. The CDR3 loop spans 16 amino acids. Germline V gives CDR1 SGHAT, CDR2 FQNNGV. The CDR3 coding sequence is TGTGCCAGCAGATTTAGGGGGCCCTTAAAGAACACTGAAGCTTTCTTT. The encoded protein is CASRFRGPLKNTEAFF.

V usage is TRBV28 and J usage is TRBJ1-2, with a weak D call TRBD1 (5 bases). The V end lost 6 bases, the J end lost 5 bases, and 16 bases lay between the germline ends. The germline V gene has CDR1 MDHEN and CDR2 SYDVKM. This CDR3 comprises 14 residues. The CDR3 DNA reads TGTGCCAGCAGCCGGACACGATTTGAATATGGCTACACCTTC. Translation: CASSRTRFEYGYTF.

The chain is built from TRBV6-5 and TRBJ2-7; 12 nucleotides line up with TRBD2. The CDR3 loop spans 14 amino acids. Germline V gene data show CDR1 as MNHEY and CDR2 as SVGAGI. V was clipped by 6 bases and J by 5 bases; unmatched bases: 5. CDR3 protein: CASSQTSGRNEQYF. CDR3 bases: TGTGCCAGCAGCCAGACTAGCGGGAGAAACGAGCAGTACTTC.

The CDR3 bases are TGTGCCAGCAGAACCGGACAGGGCTCCTACGAGCAGTACTTC. Translated, it gives CASRTGQGSYEQYF. The chain links TRBV6-5 to TRBJ2-7; 8 nucleotides agree with TRBD1. The V and J ends lost 6 bases and 0 bases, in that order; junction bases with no gene match: 4. Germline V gene sequence: CDR1 MNHEY, CDR2 SVGAGI. This CDR3 has 14 residues.

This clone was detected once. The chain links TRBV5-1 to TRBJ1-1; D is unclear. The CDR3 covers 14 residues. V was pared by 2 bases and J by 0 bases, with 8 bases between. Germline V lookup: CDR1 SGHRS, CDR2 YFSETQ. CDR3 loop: CASSFKQVNTEAFF. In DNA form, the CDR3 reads TGCGCCAGCAGCTTCAAGCAGGTGAACACTGAAGCTTTCTTT.

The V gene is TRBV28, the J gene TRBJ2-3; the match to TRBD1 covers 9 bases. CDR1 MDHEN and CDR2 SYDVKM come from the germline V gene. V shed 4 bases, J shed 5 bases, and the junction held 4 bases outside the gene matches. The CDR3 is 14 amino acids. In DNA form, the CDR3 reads TGTGCCAGCAGTTGGACAGGGGTTGGAGATACGCAGTATTTT. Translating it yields CASSWTGVGDTQYF. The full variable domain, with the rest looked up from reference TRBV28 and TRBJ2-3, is DVKVTQSSRYLVKRTGEKVFLECVQDMDHENMFWYRQDPGLGLRLIYFSYDVKMKEKGDIPEGYSVSREKKERFSLILESASTNQTSMYLCASSWTGVGDTQYFGPGTRLTVL.

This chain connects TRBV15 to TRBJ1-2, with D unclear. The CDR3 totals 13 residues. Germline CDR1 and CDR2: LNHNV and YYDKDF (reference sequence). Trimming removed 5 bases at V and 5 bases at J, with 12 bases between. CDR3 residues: CATSGREVYGYTF. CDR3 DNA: TGTGCCACCAGCGGCCGGGAGGTTTATGGCTACACCTTC.

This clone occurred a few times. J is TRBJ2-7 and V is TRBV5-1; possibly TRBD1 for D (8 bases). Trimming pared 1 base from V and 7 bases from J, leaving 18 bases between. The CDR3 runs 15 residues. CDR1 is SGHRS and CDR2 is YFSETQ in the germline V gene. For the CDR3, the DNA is TGCGCCAGCAGCTTGACAGCGGGACAGGCGGGTGAGCAGTACTTC. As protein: CASSLTAGQAGEQYF.

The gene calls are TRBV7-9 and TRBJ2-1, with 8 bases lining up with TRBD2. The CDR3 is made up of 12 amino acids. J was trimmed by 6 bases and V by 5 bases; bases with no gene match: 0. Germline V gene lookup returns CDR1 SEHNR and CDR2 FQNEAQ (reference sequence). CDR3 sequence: CASSGTSNEQFF. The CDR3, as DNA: TGTGCCAGCAGCGGGACTAGCAATGAGCAGTTCTTC.